A single sample gave rise to the 16 T cell receptor beta chains below, sequenced in a study of beta chain features in type 1 diabetes. The whole isolated RNA underwent reverse transcription, so sequencing captured expressed TCRB transcripts. The protocol was immunoSEQ multiplex PCR, while the TCRdb copy is restricted to in-frame clones and leaves out a portion. Of 350,000 to 400,000 clones in the sample, approximately 16% are singletons; the top ten hold under 0.02%. Sample: naive CD4+ T cells from blood. Receptors originate from a young woman in good health.

This clone turned up a few times. The rearrangement links TRBV18 to TRBJ2-1; D might be TRBD1 (7 bases). The CDR3 contains 14 residues. V shed 1 base and J shed 7 bases, with 11 bases lying between them. CDR1 and CDR2 (germline): KGHSH, LQKENI. The CDR3 region has the DNA TGTGCCAGCTCACCACAGGGGGCGGGGAATGAGCAGTTCTTC. Protein: CASSPQGAGNEQFF.

The chain combines TRBV28 with TRBJ1-5, with TRBD1 matching over 7 bases. The CDR3 loop spans 15 amino acids. Germline V lookup: CDR1 MDHEN, CDR2 SYDVKM. Trimming at V came to 5 bases and at J to 5 bases, leaving 9 bases not matched to a gene. CDR3 region: CASSPTGYVYQPQHF. In nucleotides, the CDR3 is TGTGCCAGCAGTCCGACAGGGTATGTTTATCAGCCCCAGCATTTT.

This clone came up a few times. V usage is TRBV11-2 and J usage is TRBJ1-1; D is possibly TRBD1 (6 bases). This CDR3 has 15 amino acids. CDR1 is SGHAT, CDR2 FQNNGV, per germline. Trimming shortened V by 2 bases and J by 11 bases, and 21 bases separated the two germline ends. This CDR3 is CASSLYDRTPTRAFF. As DNA, the CDR3 is TGTGCCAGCAGCTTATACGACAGGACGCCCACGAGGGCTTTCTTT.

This clone was observed a handful of times. This chain uses TRBV30 with TRBJ2-1, with 9 bases aligning to TRBD1. Germline V gene sequence: CDR1 GTSNPN, CDR2 SVGIG (reference sequence). The CDR3 is 16 residues long. V was clipped by 0 bases and J by 7 bases; unmatched bases: 10. The CDR3: CAWSVKETGGYNEQFF. DNA of the CDR3: TGTGCCTGGAGTGTTAAGGAGACAGGGGGTTATAATGAGCAGTTCTTC.

This chain uses TRBV7-8 with TRBJ2-1; 7 bases fit TRBD2. This CDR3 has 14 amino acids. The germline V gene encodes CDR1 SGHVS and CDR2 FQNEAQ. With 2 bases clipped from V and 3 bases from J, the junction kept 1 base outside the gene matches. CDR3 protein: CASSLRTSYNEQFF. The CDR3 nucleotides are TGTGCCAGCAGCTTACGGACTAGCTACAATGAGCAGTTCTTC.

This clone appeared a few times. This sequence joins TRBV5-6 and TRBJ2-1; a possible D gene is TRBD2 (5 bases). Per germline, CDR1 SGHDT and CDR2 YYEEEE. The CDR3 is 12 amino acids. Trimming pared 2 bases from V and 7 bases from J, leaving 7 bases between. The CDR3 DNA reads as TGTGCCAGCAGCTTTACGGGGAATGAGCAGTTCTTC. Its protein is CASSFTGNEQFF.

This clone was found a few times. The V gene is TRBV7-9, the J gene TRBJ1-1, with D hard to call. CDR3 length: 15 amino acids. CDR1 and CDR2 from the germline V gene are SEHNR and FQNEAQ (reference sequence). V was shortened by 3 bases and J by 0 bases, with 11 bases between the two germline ends. CDR3 protein: CASSFPANLNTEAFF. As DNA, the CDR3 is TGTGCCAGCAGCTTCCCCGCGAACTTGAACACTGAAGCTTTCTTT.

This clone has more than one count but fewer than ten. This sequence joins TRBV7-9 and TRBJ2-1; TRBD1 matches at 12 bases. V shed 0 bases and J 7 bases; nucleotides not matched to a gene: 1. Germline V gene sequence: CDR1 SEHNR, CDR2 FQNEAQ (reference sequence). The CDR3 covers 15 residues. In nucleotides, the CDR3 is TGTGCCAGCAGCTTAGCGGGACAGGGGGCGAATGAGCAGTTCTTC. Protein: CASSLAGQGANEQFF. Looking up the rest from reference TRBV7-9 and TRBJ2-1 gives the full variable domain: DTGVSQNPRHKITKRGQNVTFRCDPISEHNRLYWYRQTLGQGPEFLTYFQNEAQLEKSRLLSDRFSAERPKGSFSTLEIQRTEQGDSAMYLCASSLAGQGANEQFFGPGTRLTVL.

V and J are TRBV5-1 and TRBJ2-5; 8 bases agree with TRBD1. The CDR3 consists of 16 residues. Germline-derived CDR1 and CDR2 are SGHRS and YFSETQ. The J segment lost 4 bases and the V segment lost 4 bases, leaving 12 bases of the junction unmatched. The CDR3 protein is CASSRDWTGKGETQYF. As DNA, the CDR3 is TGCGCCAGCAGCCGTGATTGGACAGGGAAGGGAGAGACCCAGTACTTC.

This clone has a handful of counts. The rearrangement uses TRBV28 and TRBJ1-5; D perhaps matches TRBD1 (5 bases). The CDR3 length is 14 residues. Germline V lookup: CDR1 MDHEN, CDR2 SYDVKM. Between the trimmed V and J ends, which lost 4 bases and 4 bases, there was a span of 11 bases. The CDR3 region is CASSSTGFNQPQHF. The CDR3 DNA reads TGTGCCAGCAGTTCAACAGGTTTTAATCAGCCCCAGCATTTT.

This clone was counted only a few times. The V and J genes are TRBV9 and TRBJ1-1; the D is unclear. Germline V gives CDR1 SGDLS, CDR2 YYNGEE. The CDR3 is 16 amino acids. The V end lost 0 bases, the J end lost 4 bases, and 16 bases lay between the germline ends. CDR3 in DNA: TGTGCCAGCAGCGTAGCTCCCTCCGTTTCGGGCACTGAAGCTTTCTTT. Translation: CASSVAPSVSGTEAFF.

This clone was detected once. The CDR3 bases are TGCAGCTTTTCGACAGCCTCCTACGAGCAGTACTTC. This codes for CSFSTASYEQYF. The gene calls are TRBV29-1 and TRBJ2-7; maybe TRBD1 (5 bases). With 8 bases removed from V and 0 bases from J, the gap between germline ends came to 11 bases. In germline, CDR1 is SQVTM, CDR2 ANQGSEA. The CDR3 consists of 12 residues.

About this clone itself: An end of the junction differs from the germline gene, which may be a read error. The chain links TRBV7-7 to TRBJ2-2; TRBD1 is a possible D gene (5 bases). CDR1 and CDR2 (germline): SSHAT, FNYEAQ (reference sequence). The CDR3 spans 15 residues. The CDR3 DNA follows: TGTGCTAGCAGCCGTGGACAATCGAACACCGGGGAGCTGTTTTTT. It codes for CASSRGQSNTGELFF.

A few counts support this clone. The chain recombines TRBV29-1 with TRBJ2-1; 11 bases agree with TRBD2. This CDR3 comprises 13 residues. Trimming cost V 6 bases and J 4 bases; bases outside gene matches: 2. Germline values: CDR1 SQVTM, CDR2 ANQGSEA. CDR3 residues: CSVRLAGYNEQFF. CDR3 in DNA: TGCAGCGTCAGACTAGCGGGGTACAATGAGCAGTTCTTC.

The chain links TRBV9 to TRBJ2-3; possibly TRBD1 for D (5 bases). The V end was cut by 1 base, the J end by 0 bases, with 9 bases between. This CDR3 has 15 residues. CDR1 SGDLS and CDR2 YYNGEE come from the germline V gene. CDR3 nucleotides: TGTGCCAGCAGCGTACAGGGCCCTAGCACAGATACGCAGTATTTT. Its translation is CASSVQGPSTDTQYF.

The J gene is TRBJ2-5, the V gene TRBV21-1; the D call TRBD1 from the table was never checked on the DNA. TRBV21-1 is assigned pseudogene status. The CDR3 contains 19 residues. The CDR3 DNA sequence: TGTGCCAGCAGCAAAGATCCCGCTTCCGGGACAGGGCGCGGGGAGACCCAGTACTTC. Residues: CASSKDPASGTGRGETQYF.